Each of the 22 T cell receptor beta chains below was sequenced from the same sample in a study of neurological immune-mediated disorders. TCRdb passed the 5' RACE reads through MiXCR, listing each CDR3 protein once. The sample records roughly 61,000 distinct CDR3 sequences, more than 20% being singletons. Time point denoted: technical triplicate 2. The specimen was PBMCs. Receptors originate from a man aged 55 to 70 with HTLV-1-associated myelopathy (HAM/TSP).

This clonotype was picked up many times. The chain links TRBV12-3 or TRBV12-4 to TRBJ1-1; maybe TRBD1 (6 bases). The length of the CDR3 is 14 residues. Trimming stripped 4 bases from V and 4 bases from J, with 13 bases between. The CDR3 loop reads CASSSFGGGTEAFF. The CDR3 DNA is TGTGCCAGCAGTTCCTTCGGAGGGGGCACTGAAGCTTTCTTT.

The CDR3, as DNA: TGCAGTGCTAGGCCGAGTGGTTTGAACACTGAAGCTTTCTTT. Protein: CSARPSGLNTEAFF. This rearrangement joins TRBV20-1 to TRBJ1-1; D is undetermined. Deletions cut 3 bases from V and 0 bases from J, with 11 bases between. Looked up from germline, CDR1 is DFQATT and CDR2 is SNEGSKA (reference sequence). The CDR3 covers 14 residues.

This clonotype appeared many times. J is TRBJ2-7 and V is TRBV5-6; 10 positions match TRBD2. Germline CDR1 is SGHDT and CDR2 is YYEEEE. The J segment lost 6 bases and the V segment lost 0 bases, leaving 3 bases of the junction unmatched. The CDR3 has 14 amino acids. CDR3 in DNA: TGTGCCAGCAGCTTGGGGAGCGGGAGGGCCGAGCAGTACTTC. It codes for CASSLGSGRAEQYF.

This clonotype was seen at least ten times. The chain carries TRBV12-3 or TRBV12-4 and TRBJ2-1; TRBD2 aligns across 7 bases. The CDR3 covers 15 residues. The trim removed 5 bases at V and 4 bases at J, leaving 8 bases unmatched. DNA of the CDR3: TGTGCCAGCAGTCTCTCCCCGGGAGGTTACAATGAGCAGTTCTTC. Translation: CASSLSPGGYNEQFF.

This clonotype was seen repeatedly, ten times or more. The genes are TRBV5-8 and TRBJ1-1, with TRBD1 as a possible D gene (5 bases). The CDR3 extends over 14 amino acids. Between the trimmed V and J ends, which lost 0 bases and 1 base, there was a span of 7 bases. CDR1 and CDR2 from the germline V gene are SGHTS and YDEGEE. CDR3 bases: TGTGCCAGCAGCTTGGGACAGAGGAACACTGAAGCTTTCTTT. Its translation is CASSLGQRNTEAFF.

The sample holds many counts of this clonotype. This chain joins TRBV4-2 and TRBJ2-7, with D uncertain. Germline V gene data show CDR1 as LGHNA and CDR2 as YNFKEQ. This CDR3 spans 11 amino acids. Trimming left V 6 bases short and J 4 bases short, with 7 bases between. The CDR3, as DNA: TGTGCCAGCAGTCGCGAATACGAGCAGTACTTC. This sequence encodes CASSREYEQYF.

The chain couples TRBV29-1 to TRBJ1-1; D ambiguous. CDR1 and CDR2 from the germline V gene are SQVTM and ANQGSEA. Trimming cost V 1 base and J 4 bases, with 4 bases left between them. The CDR3 contains 11 residues. CDR3 region: CSVEVSTEAFF. Written as DNA, the CDR3 is TGCAGCGTTGAAGTAAGCACTGAAGCTTTCTTT.

About this clonotype itself: A clone one base away is much larger, so this may be a read error. The chain combines TRBV3-1 with TRBJ2-7; D is uncertain. In germline, CDR1 is LGHDT, CDR2 YNNKEL (reference sequence). This CDR3 spans 14 amino acids. The V end lost 0 bases, the J end lost 6 bases, and 12 bases lay between the germline ends. The CDR3 reads CASSQDLSHGEQYF. DNA for the CDR3: TGTGCCAGCAGCCAAGATTTAAGTCACGGCGAGCAGTACTTC.

The J gene is TRBJ2-7, the V gene TRBV12-3 or TRBV12-4, with 11 positions matching TRBD2. Trimming removed 3 bases from V and 6 bases from J; junction bases left unmatched: 7. The CDR3 is 15 residues long. The CDR3 loop is CASSFRSSGRSEQYF. The CDR3 coding sequence is TGTGCCAGCAGTTTCCGTTCTAGCGGGAGGAGCGAGCAGTACTTC.

This clonotype was detected many times. The chain uses TRBV6-1 and TRBJ2-5, with D possibly matching TRBD2 (6 bases). There are 15 residues in the CDR3. Trimming took off 2 bases at V and 2 bases at J, with 12 bases between the two ends. The V gene's germline CDR1 is MNHNS and CDR2 SASEGT. The CDR3 here is CASSESWGRQETQYF. For the CDR3, the DNA is TGTGCCAGCAGTGAATCGTGGGGGAGGCAAGAGACCCAGTACTTC.

The chain employs TRBV15 and TRBJ1-1; D uncertain. From germline, CDR1 is LNHNV and CDR2 YYDKDF (reference sequence). V lost 2 bases to trimming and J lost 2 bases, with 12 bases between them. The CDR3 runs to 15 residues. CDR3 nucleotides: TGTGCCACCAGCAGACTGGAGGGTTCCAACACTGAAGCTTTCTTT. Protein sequence: CATSRLEGSNTEAFF. The full variable domain, in which reference TRBV15 and TRBJ1-1 provide the parts outside the CDR3, is DAMVIQNPRYQVTQFGKPVTLSCSQTLNHNVMYWYQQKSSQAPKLLFHYYDKDFNNEADTPDNFQSRRPNTSFCFLDIRSPGLGDTAMYLCATSRLEGSNTEAFFGQGTRLTVV.

This clonotype was detected many times. The chain links TRBV20-1 to TRBJ2-3; TRBD1 might be the D (5 bases). From germline, CDR1 is DFQATT and CDR2 SNEGSKA (reference sequence). V lost 3 bases to trimming and J lost 2 bases, with 6 bases between them. The CDR3 is made up of 12 amino acids. The CDR3 protein is CSARDNTDTQYF. As DNA, the CDR3 is TGCAGTGCTAGGGACAACACAGATACGCAGTATTTT.

For the CDR3, the DNA is TGTGCCAGCAGCCCGGGGGGGAACACTGAAGCTTTCTTT. Its protein is CASSPGGNTEAFF. This sequence joins TRBV7-6 and TRBJ1-1, with D possibly being TRBD1 (5 bases). V was pared by 5 bases and J by 1 base, with 8 bases between. The CDR3 has 13 residues. In germline, CDR1 is SGHVS, CDR2 FNYEAQ.

The rearrangement uses TRBV20-1 and TRBJ1-2; the D gene is possibly TRBD1 (6 bases). The CDR3 has 13 residues. Trimming shortened V by 6 bases and J by 0 bases, and 11 bases separated the two germline ends. Germline assignment: CDR1 DFQATT and CDR2 SNEGSKA (reference sequence). The CDR3 sequence: CSAERTANYGYTF. CDR3 DNA sequence: TGCAGTGCCGAGAGGACAGCTAACTATGGCTACACCTTC.

This clonotype has at least ten counts. The J gene is TRBJ2-3, the V gene TRBV27, with a weak D call TRBD2 (5 bases). Trimming cost V 4 bases and J 4 bases, with 12 bases left between them. Germline V gene sequence: CDR1 MNHEY, CDR2 SMNVEV (reference sequence). The CDR3 spans 14 residues. CDR3 coding DNA: TGTGCCAGCAGTTGGGTTCCGGGGTCAGATACGCAGTATTTT. It specifies CASSWVPGSDTQYF.

This clonotype was observed at least ten times. The CDR3, as DNA: TGTGCCAGCAGCCGGGACCTAGCGGGAGTTGACCACGAGCAGTACTTC. Translated: CASSRDLAGVDHEQYF. The V and J genes are TRBV7-6 and TRBJ2-7, with 10 positions matching TRBD2. CDR1 is SGHVS, CDR2 FNYEAQ, per germline. The V gene end was trimmed by 5 bases and the J gene end by 5 bases; junction bases not matched to a gene: 12. This CDR3 spans 16 amino acids.

This clonotype was seen repeatedly, ten times or more. The V call is TRBV5-1, the J call TRBJ2-1; TRBD2 agrees at 12 bases. The CDR3 consists of 15 residues. V was clipped by 1 base and J by 8 bases; unmatched bases: 4. The germline gives CDR1 SGHRS, CDR2 YFSETQ. The CDR3 sequence: CASSLPSGRADEQFF. Written as DNA, the CDR3 is TGCGCCAGCAGCTTGCCTAGCGGGAGGGCCGATGAGCAGTTCTTC.

The V gene is TRBV12-3 or TRBV12-4, the J gene TRBJ2-3; D tentatively fits TRBD1 or TRBD2 (5 bases each). This CDR3 contains 14 residues. Trimming pared 8 bases from V and 2 bases from J, leaving 14 bases between. CDR3 sequence reads: CASSLRDLTDTQYF. CDR3 bases: TGTGCCAGCTCCCTCCGGGACCTCACAGATACGCAGTATTTT.

In this sample, this clonotype turned up many times. The rearrangement joins TRBV28 to TRBJ1-2, with D unclear. The CDR3 extends over 13 amino acids. Trimming removed 3 bases at V and 6 bases at J, with 11 bases between. Germline assignment: CDR1 MDHEN and CDR2 SYDVKM. The CDR3 DNA sequence: TGTGCCAGCAGTTTGAGTTTGGGGAATGGCTACACCTTC. The encoded protein is CASSLSLGNGYTF.

This clonotype was observed a few times. The chain couples TRBV20-1 to TRBJ2-3, with D perhaps TRBD2 (6 bases). Looked up from germline, CDR1 is DFQATT and CDR2 is SNEGSKA (reference sequence). This CDR3 spans 13 amino acids. V lost 1 base and J 6 bases, leaving 11 bases between the germline ends. The CDR3: CSARGGNVDTQYF. In nucleotides, the CDR3 is TGCAGTGCTAGAGGCGGGAATGTCGATACGCAGTATTTT.

This clonotype was seen repeatedly, ten times or more. The junction differs from germline at one of its ends, possibly a read error. J is TRBJ1-1 and V is TRBV7-9, with a possible D match to TRBD1 (5 bases). This CDR3 has 12 amino acids. Germline V gene lookup returns CDR1 SEHNR and CDR2 FQNEAQ (reference sequence). Written as DNA, the CDR3 is TGTGCCAGCAGCTCGACCCGGGGGGGAAGTCTCTTT. Translated, it gives CASSSTRGGSLF.

The chain has TRBV20-1 and TRBJ2-5, with 9 positions matching TRBD1. The J segment lost 1 base and the V segment lost 2 bases, leaving 5 bases of the junction unmatched. The CDR3 spans 15 residues. Germline CDR1 DFQATT, CDR2 SNEGSKA (reference sequence). This CDR3 reads CSARKPGQGQETQYF. The CDR3 DNA reads as TGCAGTGCTAGAAAACCGGGACAGGGCCAAGAGACCCAGTACTTC.